Presented here are 9 T cell receptor beta chains from one specimen sequenced in a study of blood T cell repertoires in COVID-19. Clones were read by immunoSEQ multiplex PCR, and TCRdb kept only the in-frame ones, dropping some. The sample has roughly 180,000 clones, about 85% seen once; the top ten hold 6.5% to 10%. Sequenced sample: peripheral blood. The receptors stem from a woman aged 60-75 years with acute or convalescent COVID-19.

V usage is TRBV5-1 and J usage is TRBJ2-3; 7 bases fit TRBD1. The CDR3 has 15 residues. CDR1 SGHRS and CDR2 YFSETQ come from the germline V gene. V was pared by 3 bases and J by 4 bases, with 8 bases of the junction left unmatched. CDR3 loop: CASSWRQGDADTQYF. The CDR3 DNA reads TGCGCCAGCAGCTGGCGGCAGGGGGACGCAGATACGCAGTATTTT.

V and J are TRBV18 and TRBJ1-2; possibly TRBD1 for D (5 bases). The germline V and J ends were trimmed by 3 bases and 5 bases, with 22 bases remaining between them. Germline CDR1 reads KGHSH; CDR2 reads LQKENI. This CDR3 region has 17 residues. The CDR3 DNA is TGTGCCAGCTCACCGAACGGGGCGGGGTACGGGAGATATGGCTACACCTTC. This translates into CASSPNGAGYGRYGYTF.

The chain uses TRBV2 and TRBJ2-7, with 10 bases fitting TRBD1. The CDR3 sequence is 13 residues long. In germline, CDR1 is SNHLY, CDR2 FYNNEI. The J segment lost 13 bases and the V segment lost 3 bases, leaving 9 bases of the junction unmatched. The CDR3 loop reads CASSELRDRGLYF. The CDR3 bases are TGTGCCAGCAGTGAGCTGCGGGACAGGGGATTATACTTC.

The CDR3 sequence: CASSYSGSRSNQPQHF. CDR3 DNA: TGTGCCAGCAGTTACTCGGGGAGTAGGAGCAATCAGCCCCAGCATTTT. The chain recombines TRBV6-2 or TRBV6-3 with TRBJ1-5, with D unresolved. Per the germline V gene, CDR1 is MNHEY and CDR2 is SVGEGT. This CDR3 has 16 amino acids. Trimming pared 0 bases from V and 1 base from J, leaving 10 bases between.

Here the CDR3 DNA reads TGTGCCAGTAGTATAGGGACAGGGGGCTATGGCTACACCTTC. Protein sequence: CASSIGTGGYGYTF. This rearrangement joins TRBV19 to TRBJ1-2, with 10 bases identical to TRBD1. The germline CDR1 and CDR2 sequences are LNHDA and SQIVND (reference sequence). Unmatched junction bases numbered 0, after V lost 1 base and J lost 4 bases. This CDR3 has 14 residues.

The rearrangement uses TRBV15 and TRBJ1-2; possible D gene TRBD1, 5 bases. Germline CDR1 reads LNHNV; CDR2 reads YYDKDF (reference sequence). V was shortened by 2 bases and J by 4 bases, with 14 bases between the two germline ends. The CDR3 loop spans 15 amino acids. This CDR3 reads CATSRSKGLAYGYTF. The CDR3 DNA reads TGTGCCACCAGCAGAAGTAAGGGGCTCGCCTATGGCTACACCTTC.

The genes are TRBV2 and TRBJ1-1; 7 bases fit TRBD1. The CDR3 is made up of 14 amino acids. Germline assignment: CDR1 SNHLY and CDR2 FYNNEI. Germline trimming cut 5 bases from V and 7 bases from J; bases unmatched to any gene: 10. CDR3 sequence: CASSTEHRGVEAFF. DNA for the CDR3: TGTGCCAGCAGTACCGAACACAGGGGAGTTGAAGCTTTCTTT.

The V gene is TRBV6-5, the J gene TRBJ1-1; 8 bases fit TRBD1. Trimming took 6 bases from V and 4 from J; bases not matched to a gene: 4. CDR3 length: 13 amino acids. CDR1 MNHEY and CDR2 SVGAGI come from the germline V gene. The CDR3 nucleotides read TGTGCCAGCAGGCCCACAGGGGGCACTGAAGCTTTCTTT. Translated: CASRPTGGTEAFF.

CDR3: CASSLSPGSGLYQETQYF. The CDR3 DNA reads as TGTGCCAGCAGCTTGTCGCCGGGGAGCGGACTGTACCAAGAGACCCAGTACTTC. The rearrangement uses TRBV11-3 and TRBJ2-5; D perhaps matches TRBD2 (5 bases). CDR1 and CDR2 from the germline V gene are SGHNT and YENEEA. CDR3 size: 18 residues. V was clipped by 3 bases and J by 0 bases, with 20 bases between them.